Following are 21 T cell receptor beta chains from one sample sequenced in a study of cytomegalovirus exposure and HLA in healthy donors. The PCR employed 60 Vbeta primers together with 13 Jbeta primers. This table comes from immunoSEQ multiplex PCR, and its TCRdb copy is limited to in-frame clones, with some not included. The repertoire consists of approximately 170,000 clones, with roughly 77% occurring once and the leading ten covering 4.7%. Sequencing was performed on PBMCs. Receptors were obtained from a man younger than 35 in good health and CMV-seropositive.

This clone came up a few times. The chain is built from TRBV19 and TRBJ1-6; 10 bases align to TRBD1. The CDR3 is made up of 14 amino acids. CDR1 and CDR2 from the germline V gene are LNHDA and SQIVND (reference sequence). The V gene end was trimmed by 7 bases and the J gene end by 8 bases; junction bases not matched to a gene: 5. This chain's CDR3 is CASTDRGLDSPLHF. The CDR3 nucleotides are TGTGCCAGTACCGACAGGGGGCTGGATTCACCCCTCCACTTT.

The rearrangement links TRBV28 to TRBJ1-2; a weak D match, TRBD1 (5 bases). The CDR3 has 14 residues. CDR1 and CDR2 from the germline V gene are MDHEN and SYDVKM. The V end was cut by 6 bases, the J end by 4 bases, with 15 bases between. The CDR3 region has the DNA TGTGCCAGCAGACCTCCCACAGGAGCCTATGGCTACACCTTC. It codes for CASRPPTGAYGYTF.

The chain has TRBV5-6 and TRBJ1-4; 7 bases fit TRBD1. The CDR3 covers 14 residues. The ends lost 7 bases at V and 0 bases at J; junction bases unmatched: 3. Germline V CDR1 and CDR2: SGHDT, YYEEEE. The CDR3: CASARGATNEKLFF. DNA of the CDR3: TGTGCCAGCGCCAGGGGGGCAACTAATGAAAAACTGTTTTTT.

CDR3 nucleotides: TGTGCCAGCAGTTACTCGTCCGACAGAGAAGCTTTCTTT. This translates into CASSYSSDREAFF. The chain links TRBV6-6 to TRBJ1-1, with D possibly matching TRBD1 (5 bases). CDR1 is MNHNY, CDR2 SVGAGI, per germline (reference sequence). CDR3 length: 13 amino acids. The V and J ends lost 0 bases and 8 bases respectively, with 10 bases between them.

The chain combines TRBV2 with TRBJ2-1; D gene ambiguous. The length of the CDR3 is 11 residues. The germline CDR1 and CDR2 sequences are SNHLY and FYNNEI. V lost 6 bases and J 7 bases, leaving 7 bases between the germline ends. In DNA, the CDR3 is TGTGCCAGCAGAGCGTGGAATGAGCAGTTCTTC. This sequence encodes CASRAWNEQFF.

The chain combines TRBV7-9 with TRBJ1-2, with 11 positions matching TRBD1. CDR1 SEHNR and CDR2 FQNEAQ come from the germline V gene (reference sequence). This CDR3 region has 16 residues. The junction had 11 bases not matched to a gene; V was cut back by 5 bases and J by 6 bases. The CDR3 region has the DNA TGTGCCAGCAGCCGAGCCCGGACAGGGGGCTCCGATGGCTACACCTTC. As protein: CASSRARTGGSDGYTF.

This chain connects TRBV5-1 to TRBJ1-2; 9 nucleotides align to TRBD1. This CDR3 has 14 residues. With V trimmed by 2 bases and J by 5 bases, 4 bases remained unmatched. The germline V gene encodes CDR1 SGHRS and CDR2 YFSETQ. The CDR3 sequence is CASSLWTGDYGYTF. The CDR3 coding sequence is TGCGCCAGCAGCTTATGGACAGGGGATTATGGCTACACCTTC.

In DNA, the CDR3 is TGTGCCAGCAGCCCCACTTTGTCAGATACGCAGTATTTT. It codes for CASSPTLSDTQYF. V gene TRBV11-2 combines with J gene TRBJ2-3; D remains ambiguous. The CDR3 loop spans 13 amino acids. Trimming took 5 bases from V and 4 from J, leaving 10 bases between them. From germline, CDR1 is SGHAT and CDR2 FQNNGV.

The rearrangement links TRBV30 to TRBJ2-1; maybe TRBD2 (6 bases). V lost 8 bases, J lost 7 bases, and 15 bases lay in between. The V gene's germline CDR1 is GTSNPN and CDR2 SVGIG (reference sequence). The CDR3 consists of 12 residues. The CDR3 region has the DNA TGTGCCAGTACCGGGACTCCGAATGAGCAGTTCTTC. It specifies CASTGTPNEQFF.

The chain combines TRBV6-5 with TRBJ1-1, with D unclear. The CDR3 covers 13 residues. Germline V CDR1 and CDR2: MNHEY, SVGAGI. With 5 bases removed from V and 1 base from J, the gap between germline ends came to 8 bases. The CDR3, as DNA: TGTGCCAGCAGTCCAGACAAGAACACTGAAGCTTTCTTT. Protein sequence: CASSPDKNTEAFF.

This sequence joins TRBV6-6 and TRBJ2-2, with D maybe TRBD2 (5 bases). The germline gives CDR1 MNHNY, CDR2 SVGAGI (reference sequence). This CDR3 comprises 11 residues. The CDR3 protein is CGTSAGGELFF. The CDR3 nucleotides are TGTGGAACTAGTGCGGGCGGGGAGCTGTTTTTT.

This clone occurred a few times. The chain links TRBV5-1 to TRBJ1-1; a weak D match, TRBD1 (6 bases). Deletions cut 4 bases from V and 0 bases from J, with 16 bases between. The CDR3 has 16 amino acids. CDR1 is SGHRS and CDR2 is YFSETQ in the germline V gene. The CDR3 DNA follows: TGCGCCAGCAGCGTGGGCGGGGGCCGAATGAACACTGAAGCTTTCTTT. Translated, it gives CASSVGGGRMNTEAFF.

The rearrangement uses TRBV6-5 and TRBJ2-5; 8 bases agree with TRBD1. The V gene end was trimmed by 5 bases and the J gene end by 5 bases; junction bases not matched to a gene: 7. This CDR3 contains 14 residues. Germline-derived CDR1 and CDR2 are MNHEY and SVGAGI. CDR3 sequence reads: CASSPRQGLETQYF. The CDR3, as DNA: TGTGCCAGCAGTCCCCGACAGGGGTTGGAGACCCAGTACTTC.

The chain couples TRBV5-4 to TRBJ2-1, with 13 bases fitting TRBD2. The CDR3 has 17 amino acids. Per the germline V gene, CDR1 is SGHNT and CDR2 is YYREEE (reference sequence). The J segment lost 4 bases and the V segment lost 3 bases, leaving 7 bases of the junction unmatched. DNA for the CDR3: TGTGCCAGCAGCTACCTGTCGACTAGCGGGGGGTACAATGAGCAGTTCTTC. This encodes CASSYLSTSGGYNEQFF.

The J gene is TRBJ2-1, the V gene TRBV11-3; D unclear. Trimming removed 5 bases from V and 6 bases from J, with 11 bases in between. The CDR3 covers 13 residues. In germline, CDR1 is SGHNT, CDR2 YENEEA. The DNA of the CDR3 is TGTGCCAGCAGCCAGATAGCTGTCAATGAGCAGTTCTTC. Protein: CASSQIAVNEQFF.

The CDR3, as DNA: TGTGCCAGCAGCCAAGTCCTGACTAGCGGGAGGGCCGTATCCTACAATGAGCAGTTCTTC. Protein product: CASSQVLTSGRAVSYNEQFF. The chain combines TRBV4-2 with TRBJ2-1, with TRBD2 matching 14 bases. Trimming took 1 base from V and 1 from J; bases not matched to a gene: 9. From germline, CDR1 is LGHNA and CDR2 YNFKEQ. The CDR3 runs 20 residues.

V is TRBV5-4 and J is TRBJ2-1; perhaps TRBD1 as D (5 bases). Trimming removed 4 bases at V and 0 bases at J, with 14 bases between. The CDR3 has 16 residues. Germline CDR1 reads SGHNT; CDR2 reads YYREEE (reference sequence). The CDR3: CASSPPQGSSYNEQFF. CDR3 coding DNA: TGTGCCAGCAGCCCGCCTCAGGGATCCTCCTACAATGAGCAGTTCTTC.

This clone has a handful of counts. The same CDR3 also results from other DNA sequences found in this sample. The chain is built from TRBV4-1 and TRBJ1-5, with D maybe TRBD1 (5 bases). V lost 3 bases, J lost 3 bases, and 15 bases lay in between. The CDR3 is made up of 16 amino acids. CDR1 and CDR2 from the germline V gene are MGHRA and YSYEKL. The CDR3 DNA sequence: TGCGCCAGCAGCCAGGCCCCACAGGTTAACAATCAGCCCCAGCATTTT. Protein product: CASSQAPQVNNQPQHF.

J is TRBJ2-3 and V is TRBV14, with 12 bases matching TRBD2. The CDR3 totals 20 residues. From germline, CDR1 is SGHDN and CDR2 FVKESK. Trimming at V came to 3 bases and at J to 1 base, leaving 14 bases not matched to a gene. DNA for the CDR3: TGTGCCAGCAGCCAGGGTATTACTAGCGGGAGGATCCTCGGCACAGATACGCAGTATTTT. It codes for CASSQGITSGRILGTDTQYF.

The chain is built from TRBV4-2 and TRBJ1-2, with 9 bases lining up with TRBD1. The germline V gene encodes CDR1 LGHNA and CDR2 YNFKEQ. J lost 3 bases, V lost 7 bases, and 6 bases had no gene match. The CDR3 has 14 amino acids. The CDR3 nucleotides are TGTGCCAGCACGCCCGGACAGGGGTACTATGGCTACACCTTC. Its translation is CASTPGQGYYGYTF.

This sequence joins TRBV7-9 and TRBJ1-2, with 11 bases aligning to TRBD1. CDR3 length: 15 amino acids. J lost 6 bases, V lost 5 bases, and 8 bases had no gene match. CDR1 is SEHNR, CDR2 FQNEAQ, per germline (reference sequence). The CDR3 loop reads CASSRTGGRDNGYTF. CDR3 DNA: TGTGCCAGCAGCCGGACAGGGGGCCGGGATAATGGCTACACCTTC.